Detailed here is one T cell receptor (beta chain). Its cognate antigen is unknown. The junction departs from the called germline gene at one end, perhaps through a read error. The sample belongs to a study of OX40 agonist ivuxolimab in advanced cancers. General study results and limits: The expanded peripheral T cells' antigen specificity was not determined. The CD4+ and CD8+ T cells in the blood had expanded clonally by week 6 at 0.1 to 3.0 mg/kg.

Sequencing used immunoSEQ multiplex PCR; TCRdb keeps in-frame clones, though not all of them. In the table there are some 73,000 clones, approximately 86% of which are singletons. Exclusion applied to patients with autoimmune disease history or systemic immunosuppression. CDR1 is MRHNA and CDR2 is SNTAGT in the germline V gene. CDR3 length: 11 residues. The receptor comes from an adult with an advanced solid tumor such as melanoma, head and neck, liver or kidney cancer. This chain connects TRBV6-4 to TRBJ2-3; D may be TRBD2 (5 bases). This material consisted of CD4+ or CD8+ T cells sorted from blood, taken in a trial of the OX40 agonist ivuxolimab. Written as DNA, the CDR3 is TGTGCCAGCAGGGACTCTTTTACGCAGTATTTT. It encodes CASRDSFTQYF.